The clone carrying this T cell receptor beta chain was observed once. V was clipped by 9 bases and J by 5 bases; unmatched bases: 3. The CDR3 extends over 12 amino acids. Per germline, CDR1 SNHLY and CDR2 FYNNEI. Sequenced by immunoSEQ multiplex PCR; TCRdb stores in-frame clones only, minus some. Of about 480,000 clones listed, 88% are singletons. This entry belongs to a study of blood T cell repertoires in COVID-19. Cohorts were based on clinical histories the participants reported. This clonotype was obtained from a woman in her thirties or forties who had recovered from COVID-19. This sequence joins TRBV2 and TRBJ2-7, with 11 bases fitting TRBD1. The sequenced sample consisted of PBMCs or T cells enriched from blood (not recorded which). The DNA of the CDR3 is TGTGCCAGACAGGGACAGGGGGACGAGCAGTACTTC. Translation gives CARQGQGDEQYF.